Listed below are T cell receptor beta chains from one sample, sequenced in a study of CD8+CD57+ T cells in acquired aplastic anemia. TCRdb ran MiXCR on the reads and lists one entry per CDR3 protein. Altogether roughly 300,000 distinct CDR3 sequences are present, roughly three fifths being singletons, with the ten largest covering roughly 8%. The sample comprised sorted CD4+, CD8+, or CD8+CD57+ T cells (not recorded which) from PBMCs. The source of these receptors is a human donor with severe aplastic anemia or a healthy control (not recorded which). Both conserved end residues are part of each CDR3. The order of the fields is V gene, J gene, D gene, clone size, CDR3 protein, CDR3 DNA. The D gene is left open where the match is weak. Rows give clone size only sometimes, using once, few, many, or a class for an expanded clone.

>TRBV7-3|TRBJ2-3|.|many
CANSLRERDTQYF
TGTGCCAACAGCCTCAGGGAGCGAGATACGCAGTATTTT
>TRBV29-1|TRBJ2-3|.|once
CSVEGSAVSTDTQFF
TGCAGCGTTGAAGGTAGCGCGGTCAGCACAGATACGCAGTTTTTT
>TRBV4-2|TRBJ2-3|TRBD2|many
CASSQGRGGNTDTQYF
TGTGCCAGCAGCCAAGGGCGGGGGGGAAACACAGATACGCAGTATTTT
>TRBV15|TRBJ1-6|.|.
CATSRRQQTSDLGSLLHF
TGTGCCACCAGCAGGAGGCAACAGACCTCCGATTTAGGCTCACTCCTCCACTTT
>TRBV10-3|TRBJ1-6|TRBD1|many
CAITSDRVNSPLHF
TGTGCCATCACCTCAGACAGGGTTAATTCACCCCTCCACTTT
>TRBV29-1|TRBJ1-1|TRBD1|.
CSVIRDRGSTEAFF
TGCAGCGTCATCCGGGACAGAGGGTCCACTGAAGCTTTCTTT
>TRBV20-1|TRBJ2-2|.|once
CSALGPANTGELFF
TGCAGTGCTCTAGGGCCCGCAAACACCGGGGAGCTGTTTTTT
>TRBV7-2|TRBJ2-5|.|.
CASSPGATGTQYF
TGTGCCAGCAGCCCCGGGGCTACGGGGACCCAGTACTTC
>TRBV7-2|TRBJ1-2|TRBD1|.
CASSFHRDRVPGYTF
TGTGCCAGCAGCTTCCACCGGGACAGGGTACCTGGCTACACCTTC
>TRBV19|TRBJ1-1|TRBD1|few
CASSRQGRGTEAFF
TGTGCCAGTAGTAGACAGGGTAGGGGCACTGAAGCTTTCTTT
>TRBV12-3/TRBV12-4|TRBJ2-7|TRBD1|.
CASSLSGQGAYEQYF
TGTGCCAGCAGTTTATCGGGACAGGGGGCCTACGAGCAGTACTTC
>TRBV20-1|TRBJ2-2|.|.
CSAREARRTGELFF
TGCAGTGCTAGAGAGGCCAGGAGGACCGGGGAGCTGTTTTTT
>TRBV2|TRBJ2-1|TRBD2|.
CASTILAGAEQFF
TGTGCCAGCACCATTCTAGCGGGGGCCGAGCAGTTCTTC
>TRBV24-1|TRBJ2-1|.|.
CATSDSGDEQFF
TGTGCCACCAGTGATTCCGGGGATGAGCAGTTCTTC
>TRBV20-1|TRBJ2-3|TRBD2|.
CSAPVAGGSDTQYF
TGCAGTGCTCCTGTGGCGGGAGGCTCAGATACGCAGTATTTT
>TRBV20-1|TRBJ2-1|TRBD2|many
CSAKTGTSFNEQFF
TGCAGTGCTAAAACTGGGACTAGCTTCAATGAGCAGTTCTTC
>TRBV5-1|TRBJ1-4|TRBD1|many
CASSWGDRGDEKLFF
TGCGCCAGCAGCTGGGGGGACAGGGGAGATGAAAAACTGTTTTTT
>TRBV5-4|TRBJ2-2|.|.
CASSQGAGLNTGELFF
TGTGCCAGCAGCCAAGGGGCGGGGCTGAACACCGGGGAGCTGTTTTTT
>TRBV15|TRBJ1-2|.|.
CATSRDTGVGGYTF
TGTGCCACCAGCAGAGATACGGGGGTTGGTGGCTACACCTTC
>TRBV6-5|TRBJ1-5|.|.
CTSGSVQGQPQHF
TGTACCAGCGGTTCCGTACAGGGCCAGCCCCAGCATTTT
>TRBV7-2|TRBJ2-5|TRBD2|.
CASSQVASESGGEETQYF
TGTGCCAGCAGCCAAGTGGCTTCAGAGAGCGGGGGGGAAGAGACCCAGTACTTC
>TRBV4-1|TRBJ1-1|.|many
CASSQGSRAMELAEAFF
TGCGCCAGCAGCCAAGGGTCCCGGGCGATGGAGTTGGCTGAAGCTTTCTTT
>TRBV6-2/TRBV6-3|TRBJ2-7|.|many
CASSPDLGQIIYEQYF
TGTGCCAGCAGCCCCGATTTAGGGCAGATTATCTACGAGCAGTACTTC
>TRBV29-1|TRBJ2-7|.|.
CSFSETGEQYF
TGCAGTTTTTCCGAGACTGGAGAGCAGTACTTC
>TRBV20-1|TRBJ1-3|.|many
CSAGGGTNTIYF
TGCAGTGCAGGGGGGGGTACGAACACCATATATTTT
>TRBV2|TRBJ2-3|TRBD1|many
CASCIEDRGYTQYF
TGTGCCAGCTGCATAGAGGACAGGGGTTATACGCAGTATTTT
>TRBV3-1|TRBJ1-2|TRBD1|once
CASSPRTGGNYGYTF
TGTGCCAGCAGCCCTAGGACAGGGGGAAACTATGGCTACACCTTC